Listed below are T cell receptor beta chains from one sample, sequenced in a study of OX40 agonist ivuxolimab in advanced cancers. The assay was immunoSEQ multiplex PCR, and TCRdb's table has in-frame clones only and misses some. This table has about 15,000 clones, roughly 77% appearing once. The sequences come from CD4+ or CD8+ T cells sorted from blood, collected in a trial of the OX40 agonist ivuxolimab. Receptors originate from an adult with an advanced solid tumor such as melanoma, head and neck, liver or kidney cancer. CDR3s include the opening cysteine and the closing phenylalanine or tryptophan. The D gene is left open where the match is weak. The size of a clone is reported for some rows only, either as once, few or many, or as a class for expanded clones.

few	TRBJ2-1	TRBD1	17	TRBV15	CATSAVFRDRGAFEQFF	TGTGCCACCAGCGCAGTATTCCGGGACAGGGGGGCATTTGAGCAGTTCTTC
medium-sized	TRBJ2-1	TRBD2	19	TRBV13	CASAWWTSGRESSYNEQFF	TGTGCCAGCGCCTGGTGGACTAGCGGGAGAGAGAGCTCCTACAATGAGCAGTTCTTC
NA	TRBJ1-2	TRBD1	16	TRBV6-5	CASSYSTGEANYGYTF	TGTGCCAGCAGTTACTCGACAGGGGAAGCTAACTATGGCTACACCTTC
NA	TRBJ2-7	NA	12	TRBV25-1	CASTRGSYEQYF	TGTGCCAGCACGAGGGGCTCCTACGAGCAGTACTTC
large	TRBJ2-7	NA	15	TRBV14	CASSQDPGPLSEQYF	TGTGCCAGCAGCCAAGACCCAGGCCCTCTCTCCGAGCAGTACTTC
NA	TRBJ2-5	TRBD1	15	TRBV7-3	CASSLDRGLGETQYF	TGTGCCAGCAGCTTGGACAGGGGGCTAGGGGAGACCCAGTACTTC
NA	TRBJ2-5	TRBD1	16	TRBV15	CATSRDMAGGSETQYF	TGTGCCACCAGCAGAGATATGGCAGGGGGCTCGGAGACCCAGTACTTC
NA	TRBJ2-7	TRBD2	14	TRBV7-9	CASSLVGGSYEQYF	TGTGCCAGCAGCTTAGTTGGCGGGAGCTACGAGCAGTACTTC
few	TRBJ2-7	NA	14	TRBV28	CASSRTRGGKEQYF	TGTGCCAGCAGTCGGACTAGGGGGGGGAAGGAGCAGTACTTC
NA	TRBJ1-2	NA	14	TRBV6-5	CASSYSEGSYGYTF	TGTGCCAGCAGTTACTCAGAGGGGAGCTATGGCTACACCTTC
NA	TRBJ2-7	NA	12	TRBV7-2	CASSEGSYEQYF	TGTGCCAGCAGCGAGGGTAGCTACGAGCAGTACTTC
NA	TRBJ2-1	NA	14	TRBV7-2	CASSESGMNLEQFF	TGTGCCAGCAGCGAGTCCGGGATGAACCTGGAGCAGTTCTTC
NA	TRBJ2-7	NA	11	TRBV29-1	CSVFGGYEQYF	TGCAGCGTATTTGGGGGCTACGAGCAGTACTTC
NA	TRBJ2-7	TRBD1	14	TRBV27	CASSPLGGAYEQYF	TGTGCCAGCAGTCCTCTAGGGGGCGCGTACGAGCAGTACTTC
NA	TRBJ1-2	TRBD1	16	TRBV7-9	CASSLEGYGQGDGYTF	TGTGCCAGCAGCTTAGAGGGCTACGGACAGGGGGATGGCTACACCTTC
NA	TRBJ1-1	NA	14	TRBV4-1	CASSRAGMNTEAFF	TGCGCCAGCAGCCGGGCGGGAATGAACACTGAAGCTTTCTTT
NA	TRBJ2-7	NA	12	TRBV28	CASSRINYEQYF	TGTGCCAGCAGCCGGATAAACTACGAGCAGTACTTC
NA	TRBJ2-2	NA	14	TRBV19	CASTPSGDPGELFF	TGTGCCAGTACCCCGTCAGGGGACCCCGGGGAGCTGTTTTTT
NA	TRBJ2-7	NA	14	TRBV5-4	CASSTGTGAYEQYF	TGTGCCAGCAGCACGGGGACTGGAGCCTACGAGCAGTACTTC
NA	TRBJ2-1	NA	15	TRBV5-5	CASSLEAIPYNEQFF	TGTGCCAGCAGCTTGGAAGCGATTCCCTACAATGAGCAGTTCTTC
NA	TRBJ2-3	TRBD2	18	TRBV2	CASSGGLAGVAPRDTQYF	TGTGCCAGCAGTGGCGGACTAGCGGGAGTGGCGCCCAGAGATACGCAGTATTTT
NA	TRBJ2-6	NA	17	TRBV7-1	CASSELPGQSRANVLTF	TGTGCCAGCAGCGAACTGCCAGGACAAAGTCGGGCCAACGTCCTGACTTTC
NA	TRBJ2-3	NA	19	TRBV4-2	CASSPRDGVVGSATDTQYF	TGTGCCAGCAGCCCCCGGGATGGGGTCGTTGGTAGCGCCACAGATACGCAGTATTTT
NA	TRBJ2-1	TRBD1	13	TRBV6-5	CASSPTGLGEQFF	TGTGCCAGCAGCCCGACAGGGTTAGGTGAGCAGTTCTTC
few	TRBJ2-1	NA	10	TRBV6-6	CASRDNEQFF	TGTGCCAGCAGAGACAATGAGCAGTTCTTC
few	TRBJ2-1	TRBD2	15	TRBV7-9	CASSVSGRSHNEQFF	TGTGCCAGCAGCGTAAGCGGGAGATCCCACAATGAGCAGTTCTTC
NA	TRBJ1-1	NA	13	TRBV19	CASEGEGDYEAFF	TGTGCCAGTGAGGGGGAGGGAGACTACGAAGCTTTCTTT
NA	TRBJ2-7	TRBD2	14	TRBV7-9	CASSLGAGEGEQYF	TGTGCCAGCAGCTTAGGGGCGGGAGAGGGCGAGCAGTACTTC
NA	TRBJ1-2	NA	14	TRBV21-1	CASSRGQGAYGYTF	TGTGCCAGCAGCAGGGGACAGGGGGCGTATGGCTACACCTTC
NA	TRBJ2-1	NA	11	TRBV7-9	CASSIYNEQFF	TGTGCCAGCAGTATCTACAATGAGCAGTTCTTC
NA	TRBJ2-3	NA	16	TRBV7-9	CASSNSRLDRTDTQYF	TGTGCCAGCAGTAATAGTCGACTAGACCGCACAGATACGCAGTATTTT
NA	TRBJ2-6	NA	19	TRBV13	CASSSLAWTGTSGANVLTF	TGTGCCAGCAGCTCCCTCGCTTGGACGGGAACCTCTGGGGCCAACGTCCTGACTTTC
NA	TRBJ2-2	NA	15	TRBV7-3	CASSPEVWPTGELFF	TGTGCCAGCAGCCCCGAAGTCTGGCCCACCGGGGAGCTGTTTTTT
NA	TRBJ2-2	NA	12	TRBV27	CASMGMSGELFF	TGTGCCAGCATGGGGATGTCCGGGGAGCTGTTTTTT
NA	TRBJ2-3	TRBD2	21	TRBV29-1	CSVEDQAGLAGGLIYTDTQYF	TGCAGCGTTGAAGATCAGGCTGGGCTAGCGGGAGGGCTCATATACACAGATACGCAGTATTTT
NA	TRBJ2-2	TRBD2	15	TRBV27	CASRVAGEGTGELFF	TGTGCCAGCAGGGTAGCGGGAGAAGGGACCGGGGAGCTGTTTTTT
NA	TRBJ2-1	NA	13	TRBV6-5	CASSYLSANEQFF	TGTGCCAGCAGTTATCTAAGCGCCAATGAGCAGTTCTTC
NA	TRBJ2-2	NA	14	TRBV4-1	CASSQDLSNGELFF	TGCGCCAGCAGCCAAGATCTCAGTAACGGGGAGCTGTTTTTT